The 32 T cell receptor beta chains below were found in one sample sequenced in a study of blood T cell repertoires in COVID-19. This table comes from immunoSEQ multiplex PCR, and its TCRdb copy is limited to in-frame clones, with some not included. The sample has roughly 240,000 clones; 87% are singletons. The sequenced sample was PBMCs or T cells enriched from blood (not recorded which). Receptors were obtained from a woman aged 30 to 39 with acute COVID-19.

CDR3 loop: CASSLLGEGEQYF. CDR3 coding DNA: TGTGCCAGCAGCCTCTTGGGGGAGGGCGAGCAGTACTTC. The rearrangement joins TRBV7-9 to TRBJ2-7; 7 nucleotides match TRBD2. V lost 5 bases, J lost 6 bases, and 7 bases stayed unmatched. This CDR3 spans 13 amino acids. Looked up from germline, CDR1 is SEHNR and CDR2 is FQNEAQ (reference sequence).

The CDR3, as DNA: TGTGCCAGCTCACCTACAGGGGGGCGATATAGCAATCAGCCCCAGCATTTT. Translated: CASSPTGGRYSNQPQHF. The rearrangement joins TRBV18 to TRBJ1-5; 8 bases line up with TRBD1. Looked up from germline, CDR1 is KGHSH and CDR2 is LQKENI. The CDR3 is made up of 17 amino acids. J gave up 0 bases and V 3 bases, and 7 bases lay outside the gene matches.

The CDR3 region is CASNLQGNLLEQYF. The CDR3 bases are TGTGCCAGCAACCTACAGGGGAATCTCCTCGAGCAGTACTTC. The chain links TRBV6-5 to TRBJ2-7; the match to TRBD1 covers 7 bases. From germline, CDR1 is MNHEY and CDR2 SVGAGI. The CDR3 covers 14 residues. J gave up 6 bases and V 7 bases, and 12 bases lay outside the gene matches.

This clone was seen more than once but under ten times. This chain connects TRBV6-4 to TRBJ1-5, with unresolved D. Germline lookup yields CDR1 MRHNA and CDR2 SNTAGT. This CDR3 comprises 15 residues. V was pared by 0 bases and J by 6 bases, with 12 bases between. The DNA for the CDR3 is TGTGCCAGCAGTGACTCCGCGGGGTCGGGTCAGCCCCAGCATTTT. It specifies CASSDSAGSGQPQHF.

This clone has a single count. The chain carries TRBV27 and TRBJ2-2; a weak D match, TRBD2 (6 bases). The CDR3 runs to 12 residues. Germline V gene sequence: CDR1 MNHEY, CDR2 SMNVEV (reference sequence). Between the trimmed V and J ends, which lost 8 bases and 6 bases, there was a span of 10 bases. The CDR3 here is CASLGTPGELFF. In DNA, the CDR3 is TGTGCCAGCCTTGGGACTCCCGGGGAGCTGTTTTTT.

This clone was found a few times. V is TRBV4-1 and J is TRBJ1-1, with 10 bases that match TRBD1. The CDR3 sequence is 14 residues long. Looked up from germline, CDR1 is MGHRA and CDR2 is YSYEKL. Losses at the gene ends were 1 base for V and 5 bases for J; bases not matched to a gene: 1. The CDR3 is CASSQGQGATEAFF. CDR3 nucleotide sequence: TGCGCCAGCAGCCAAGGACAGGGGGCGACTGAAGCTTTCTTT.

V is TRBV3-1 (or the pseudogene TRBV3-2) and J is TRBJ2-2; TRBD2 is a possible D gene (7 bases). V lost 2 bases to trimming and J lost 6 bases, with 13 bases between them. The germline gives CDR1 LGHDT, CDR2 YNNKEL (reference sequence). The CDR3 has 15 residues. This chain's CDR3 is CASSQRGGGAGELFF. In nucleotides, the CDR3 is TGTGCCAGCAGCCAACGAGGAGGGGGGGCCGGGGAGCTGTTTTTT.

This rearrangement joins TRBV5-1 to TRBJ1-6; D might be TRBD1 (5 bases). CDR3 length: 15 amino acids. Germline V CDR1 and CDR2: SGHRS, YFSETQ. Trimming took off 4 bases at V and 9 bases at J, with 17 bases between the two ends. CDR3 bases: TGCGCCAGCAGCGCCCGGGGAGGGGAGTCTTCACCCCTCCACTTT. It specifies CASSARGGESSPLHF.

The chain recombines TRBV6-2 or TRBV6-3 with TRBJ2-3; D gene uncertain. V was shortened by 3 bases and J by 4 bases, with 11 bases between the two germline ends. This CDR3 spans 14 amino acids. CDR1 and CDR2 from the germline V gene are MNHEY and SVGEGT. The CDR3 nucleotides are TGTGCCAGCAGTTATGCCAGCGTTGCAGATACGCAGTATTTT. Translating gives CASSYASVADTQYF.

The gene calls are TRBV7-9 and TRBJ2-7; TRBD1 might be the D (5 bases). The germline CDR1 and CDR2 sequences are SEHNR and FQNEAQ (reference sequence). CDR3 size: 16 residues. V was cut by 1 base and J by 0 bases, with 13 bases left in between. Here the CDR3 DNA reads TGTGCCAGCAGCTTAGACCTGGGGCTAACCTCCTACGAGCAGTACTTC. Translating it yields CASSLDLGLTSYEQYF.

V is TRBV14 and J is TRBJ1-1; maybe TRBD1 (5 bases). CDR1 is SGHDN, CDR2 FVKESK, per germline. With 0 bases removed from V and 3 bases from J, the gap between germline ends came to 11 bases. CDR3 length: 15 amino acids. The CDR3 DNA reads as TGTGCCAGCAGCCAAGAAGGAGGGGTCTACACTGAAGCTTTCTTT. Translating gives CASSQEGGVYTEAFF.

The rearrangement joins TRBV7-9 to TRBJ1-1; D not certain. The CDR3 consists of 14 residues. Germline assignment: CDR1 SEHNR and CDR2 FQNEAQ (reference sequence). V shed 5 bases and J shed 4 bases, with 14 bases lying between them. CDR3 sequence reads: CASSPLVSGTEAFF. The CDR3 DNA is TGTGCCAGCAGCCCTTTAGTCTCGGGCACTGAAGCTTTCTTT.

The chain carries TRBV7-6 and TRBJ2-3; 14 bases match TRBD2. CDR3 length: 16 amino acids. CDR1 and CDR2 (germline): SGHVS, FNYEAQ. The J segment lost 7 bases and the V segment lost 6 bases, leaving 9 bases of the junction unmatched. The CDR3 bases are TGTGCCAGCAGTGCCGGGACTAGCGGGGGTCTATATACGCAGTATTTT. Its translation is CASSAGTSGGLYTQYF.

V usage is TRBV7-9 and J usage is TRBJ2-5, with 14 bases fitting TRBD2. CDR1 is SEHNR, CDR2 FQNEAQ, per germline (reference sequence). CDR3 length: 16 residues. The J segment lost 2 bases and the V segment lost 5 bases, leaving 4 bases of the junction unmatched. Here the CDR3 DNA reads TGTGCCAGCAGCAAGGGACTAGCGGGGGCTCAAGAGACCCAGTACTTC. This codes for CASSKGLAGAQETQYF.

CDR3 sequence: CASSDGQIDYGYTF. The CDR3 coding sequence is TGTGCCAGCAGCGACGGACAGATCGATTATGGCTACACCTTC. J is TRBJ1-2 and V is TRBV5-6, with D possibly matching TRBD1 (6 bases). V lost 4 bases and J lost 5, with 15 bases in between. The germline CDR1 and CDR2 sequences are SGHDT and YYEEEE. CDR3 length: 14 residues.

This chain links TRBV7-9 with TRBJ2-7, with 7 bases fitting TRBD2. CDR3 length: 13 residues. The germline CDR1 and CDR2 sequences are SEHNR and FQNEAQ (reference sequence). Trimming took 4 bases from V and 3 from J; bases not matched to a gene: 3. In DNA, the CDR3 is TGTGCCAGCAGCTCTGGGGGGGACTACGAGCAGTACTTC. Its translation: CASSSGGDYEQYF.

This rearrangement joins TRBV18 to TRBJ2-3, with D tentatively TRBD2 (7 bases). The CDR3 covers 18 residues. Germline V gene data show CDR1 as KGHSH and CDR2 as LQKENI. V lost 6 bases and J 0 bases, leaving 22 bases between the germline ends. Written as DNA, the CDR3 is TGTGCCAGCTCTCGCCTAGAAGGGGGGGCTTCTAGCACAGATACGCAGTATTTT. Encoded protein: CASSRLEGGASSTDTQYF. Using reference TRBV18 and TRBJ2-3 for the parts outside the CDR3, the full variable domain is NAGVMQNPRHLVRRRGQEARLRCSPMKGHSHVYWYRQLPEEGLKFMVYLQKENIIDESGMPKERFSAEFPKEGPSILRIQQVVRGDSAAYFCASSRLEGGASSTDTQYFGPGTRLTVL.

The chain carries TRBV4-1 and TRBJ1-6, with 7 bases identical to TRBD1. This CDR3 has 22 residues. The germline V gene encodes CDR1 MGHRA and CDR2 YSYEKL. V lost 3 bases and J lost 7; bases outside the gene matches: 27. The CDR3 sequence is CASSHLTGGGTAYSLRNSPLHF. The CDR3 DNA is TGCGCCAGCAGCCATCTCACCGGGGGGGGGACAGCTTATTCCCTTAGGAATTCACCCCTCCACTTT.

The genes are TRBV7-9 and TRBJ1-1; D is possibly TRBD1 (5 bases). The CDR3 has 13 residues. Germline V gives CDR1 SEHNR, CDR2 FQNEAQ (reference sequence). V shed 3 bases and J shed 4 bases, with 9 bases lying between them. The CDR3 region has the DNA TGTGCCAGCAGCTTCGGGGGGAGCACTGAAGCTTTCTTT. Encoded protein: CASSFGGSTEAFF.

This clone occurred once. The rearrangement links TRBV7-9 to TRBJ1-1; 7 nucleotides line up with TRBD1. Germline CDR1 and CDR2: SEHNR and FQNEAQ (reference sequence). V shed 5 bases, J shed 0 bases, and the junction held 6 bases outside the gene matches. The CDR3 has 15 amino acids. CDR3 sequence (DNA): TGTGCCAGCAGCAACCGACAGGGAGTGAACACTGAAGCTTTCTTT. Protein sequence: CASSNRQGVNTEAFF.

The rearrangement joins TRBV6-4 to TRBJ1-2; 11 bases map to TRBD1. The CDR3 totals 13 residues. Germline CDR1 and CDR2: MRHNA and SNTAGT. J lost 4 bases, V lost 6 bases, and 1 base had no gene match. Here the CDR3 reads CASRGTGGYGYTF. The CDR3 DNA reads as TGTGCCAGCAGGGGGACAGGGGGCTATGGCTACACCTTC.

The CDR3 nucleotides are TGTGCCAGTAGTACCGATAGAAAATCACCCCTCCACTTT. Translated: CASSTDRKSPLHF. The J gene is TRBJ1-6, the V gene TRBV19; D not certain. The CDR3 is 13 amino acids. Germline-derived CDR1 and CDR2 are LNHDA and SQIVND (reference sequence). Trimming shortened V by 4 bases and J by 10 bases, and 11 bases separated the two germline ends.

This chain uses TRBV5-1 with TRBJ2-3; possible D gene TRBD1, 6 bases. The CDR3 covers 14 residues. The germline CDR1 and CDR2 sequences are SGHRS and YFSETQ. V was pared by 0 bases and J by 6 bases, with 11 bases between. The CDR3 loop reads CASSLGDTLDTQYF. As DNA, the CDR3 is TGCGCCAGCAGCTTGGGGGACACGTTGGATACGCAGTATTTT.

V gene TRBV4-3 combines with J gene TRBJ1-1; 7 nucleotides align to TRBD1. The CDR3 extends over 13 amino acids. Germline trimming cut 4 bases from V and 8 bases from J; bases unmatched to any gene: 7. CDR1 is LGHNA and CDR2 is YSLEER in the germline V gene. The CDR3 reads CASSPPGQPEAFF. The CDR3 bases are TGCGCCAGCAGCCCCCCGGGACAGCCCGAAGCTTTCTTT.

This sequence joins TRBV6-5 and TRBJ2-1; TRBD2 agrees at 8 bases. The V gene end was trimmed by 6 bases and the J gene end by 6 bases; junction bases not matched to a gene: 10. CDR3 size: 15 residues. CDR1 and CDR2 (germline): MNHEY, SVGAGI. CDR3 in amino acids: CASSRRGGLGNEQFF. CDR3 in DNA: TGTGCCAGCAGCCGCCGGGGGGGCCTGGGCAATGAGCAGTTCTTC.

This chain uses TRBV5-4 with TRBJ2-7, with D possibly being TRBD2 (5 bases). The ends were cut back, 4 bases at V and 0 bases at J, with 11 bases in the middle. The CDR3 runs 14 residues. CDR1 is SGHNT and CDR2 is YYREEE in the germline V gene (reference sequence). In nucleotides, the CDR3 is TGTGCCAGCAGCAGTAGGACTGGCTCCTACGAGCAGTACTTC. Amino acids: CASSSRTGSYEQYF.

The chain uses TRBV7-2 and TRBJ2-1; 15 bases are a match to TRBD2. The CDR3 covers 17 residues. After removal of 4 bases from V and 3 bases from J, the junction contained 4 bases not matched to a gene. Germline-derived CDR1 and CDR2 are SGHTA and FQGNSA. CDR3 in amino acids: CASSSGGLAGGYNEQFF. DNA for the CDR3: TGTGCCAGCAGCTCAGGGGGACTAGCGGGGGGCTACAATGAGCAGTTCTTC.

Only one count was recorded for this clone. This chain joins TRBV6-5 and TRBJ1-1; 9 nucleotides agree with TRBD1. CDR1 MNHEY and CDR2 SVGAGI come from the germline V gene. V was clipped by 2 bases and J by 5 bases; unmatched bases: 9. This CDR3 has 16 amino acids. CDR3: CASSYDIGTGQTEAFF. The CDR3 coding sequence is TGTGCCAGCAGTTACGATATCGGGACAGGGCAAACTGAAGCTTTCTTT.

The chain couples TRBV13 to TRBJ2-2; D is ambiguous. The V gene lost 5 bases and the J gene lost 0 bases, with 16 bases spanning the gap. CDR3 size: 17 residues. Germline V lookup: CDR1 PRHDT, CDR2 FYEKMQ (reference sequence). DNA of the CDR3: TGTGCCAGCAGCACCCTAGAATCTACACCGAACACCGGGGAGCTGTTTTTT. Its translation: CASSTLESTPNTGELFF.

This chain joins TRBV6-5 and TRBJ1-5; 7 bases line up with TRBD1. V was clipped by 6 bases and J by 6 bases; unmatched bases: 8. Germline CDR1 and CDR2: MNHEY and SVGAGI. The CDR3 is made up of 14 amino acids. CDR3 loop: CASSGTGERQPQHF. CDR3 nucleotides: TGTGCCAGCAGCGGAACAGGGGAGCGTCAGCCCCAGCATTTT.

The chain employs TRBV19 and TRBJ2-3; 9 positions agree with TRBD1. CDR1 is LNHDA and CDR2 is SQIVND in the germline V gene (reference sequence). This CDR3 is 15 amino acids long. The V and J ends lost 6 bases and 1 base, in that order; junction bases with no gene match: 5. CDR3 residues: CASRTGGDGTDTQYF. CDR3 in DNA: TGTGCCAGTAGAACAGGGGGCGACGGCACAGATACGCAGTATTTT.

The chain couples TRBV5-6 to TRBJ2-5, with TRBD1 identical over 7 bases. Trimming took 3 bases from V and 4 from J; bases not matched to a gene: 6. This CDR3 contains 14 residues. Germline CDR1 reads SGHDT; CDR2 reads YYEEEE. The CDR3 nucleotides read TGTGCCAGCAGCTCCGACAGGGTGGGAGAGACCCAGTACTTC. Its protein product is CASSSDRVGETQYF. Full variable domain (rest looked up from reference TRBV5-6 and TRBJ2-5): DAGVTQSPTHLIKTRGQQVTLRCSPKSGHDTVSWYQQALGQGPQFIFQYYEEEERQRGNFPDRFSGHQFPNYSSELNVNALLLGDSALYLCASSSDRVGETQYFGPGTRLLVL.